What follows are 3 T cell receptor beta chains derived from one specimen sequenced in a study of shared clonotypes between healthy human individuals. The data were produced by immunoSEQ multiplex PCR, yet TCRdb's version contains in-frame clones alone and is incomplete. This sample yields about 120,000 clones, of which around two thirds are seen a single time; around 25% belongs to the top ten. What was sequenced was memory CD8+ T cells sorted from blood. Subset reported: CD45RO+ cells pooled with CCR7-negative TemRA cells. These receptors all stem from a woman in her twenties or thirties in good health.

A remark on this clone: A read error is possible here, since a much larger clone lies one base away. This CDR3 is also generated by other DNA sequences in the sample. The chain uses TRBV6-1 and TRBJ2-7; the D call may be TRBD1 or TRBD2 (6 bases each). The V gene lost 0 bases and the J gene lost 2 bases, with 8 bases spanning the gap. In germline, CDR1 is MNHNS, CDR2 SASEGT. There are 14 residues in the CDR3. The CDR3 sequence: CASSEAGGPYEQYF. CDR3 bases: TGTGCCAGCAGTGAAGCTGGGGGGCCCTACGAGCAGTACTTC.

The chain links TRBV11-2 to TRBJ2-1; D unclear. The ends were cut back, 0 bases at V and 6 bases at J, with 6 bases in the middle. In germline, CDR1 is SGHAT, CDR2 FQNNGV. The CDR3 contains 13 residues. This chain's CDR3 is CASSLEYGNEQFF. The CDR3 DNA follows: TGTGCCAGCAGCTTAGAGTACGGCAATGAGCAGTTCTTC. The variable domain in full, with the rest retrieved from reference TRBV11-2 and TRBJ2-1, is EAGVAQSPRYKIIEKRQSVAFWCNPISGHATLYWYQQILGQGPKLLIQFQNNGVVDDSQLPKDRFSAERLKGVDSTLKIQPAKLEDSAVYLCASSLEYGNEQFFGPGTRLTVL.

The chain carries TRBV4-1 and TRBJ2-7; TRBD2 might be the D (6 bases). Germline V gives CDR1 MGHRA, CDR2 YSYEKL. Trimming removed 2 bases from V and 3 bases from J, with 14 bases in between. This CDR3 comprises 15 residues. Here the CDR3 DNA reads TGCGCCAGCAGCCAAATTACGGGAGTAGGCTACGAGCAGTACTTC. This gives the protein CASSQITGVGYEQYF.